The clone carrying this TCR beta chain was seen only once. Its target is not known. The assay was immunoSEQ multiplex PCR, and TCRdb's table has in-frame clones only and misses some. The sample lists roughly 380,000 clones, around 92% occurring once. This sample stems from a study of Ad26.COV2.S vaccination and SARS-CoV-2 variants. Findings and caveats of the study: Measurements of TCR breadth and depth may have given underestimates of the total T cell responses.

Trimming took 6 bases from V and 0 from J, leaving 12 bases between them. CDR3 size: 15 residues. Germline CDR1 is MNHEY and CDR2 is SVGAGI. The specimen was peripheral blood, collected after recovery from COVID-19. This chain connects TRBV6-5 to TRBJ1-3; D is perhaps TRBD1 (6 bases). This receptor was obtained from a human donor who had recovered from COVID-19. DNA for the CDR3: TGTGCCAGCAGAGACAGGTTATCCTCTGGAAACACCATATATTTT. This translates into CASRDRLSSGNTIYF.